This paragraph reports one T cell receptor (beta chain). These data are taken from a study of blood T cell repertoires in COVID-19. Study details: Spain, Italy and the United States supplied samples that represented acute and convalescent COVID-19.

The participants were between 18 and 89 years old and came from about two dozen US areas. Donors were grouped by their self-reported clinical history. The junction had 6 bases not matched to a gene; V was cut back by 2 bases and J by 4 bases. From germline, CDR1 is KGHSH and CDR2 LQKENI. This CDR3 is 16 amino acids long. The authors' processing: Reference gene primer amplification yielded estimated nucleated cell counts. Produced via immunoSEQ multiplex PCR; TCRdb's table is partial and in-frame only. D and trimming come from the DNA, and the V and J calls and clone size come from that table. The sample includes more than 200,000 clones, approximately 80% seen only once; the top ten take 6.5% to 9%.

The source material was PBMCs or T cells enriched from blood (not recorded which). The chain is built from TRBV18 and TRBJ1-5; 9 positions agree with TRBD1. This TCR was sampled from a woman between 40 and 55 years old with acute COVID-19. The CDR3 spells CASSPSGQGGNQPQHF. CDR3 sequence (DNA): TGTGCCAGCTCACCATCGGGACAGGGAGGTAATCAGCCCCAGCATTTT.